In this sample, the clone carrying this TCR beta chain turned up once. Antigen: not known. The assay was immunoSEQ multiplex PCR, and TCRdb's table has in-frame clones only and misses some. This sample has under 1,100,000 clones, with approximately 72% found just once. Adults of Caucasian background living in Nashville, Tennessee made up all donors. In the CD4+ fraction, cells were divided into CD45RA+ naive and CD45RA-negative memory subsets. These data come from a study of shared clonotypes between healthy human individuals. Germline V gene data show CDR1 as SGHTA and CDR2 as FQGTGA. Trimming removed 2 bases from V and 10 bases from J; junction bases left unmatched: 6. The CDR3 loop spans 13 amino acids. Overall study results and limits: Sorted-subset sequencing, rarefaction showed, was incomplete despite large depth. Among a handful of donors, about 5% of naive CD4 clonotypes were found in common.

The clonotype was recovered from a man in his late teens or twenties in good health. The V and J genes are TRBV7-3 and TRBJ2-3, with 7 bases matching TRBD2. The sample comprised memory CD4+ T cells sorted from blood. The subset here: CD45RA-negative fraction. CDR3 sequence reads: CASSLSRGDAQYF. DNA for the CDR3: TGTGCCAGCAGCTTATCTCGGGGGGATGCGCAGTATTTT.